This T cell receptor beta chain appears in the sequencing data of a study of OX40 agonist ivuxolimab in advanced cancers. Study conclusions and caveats: The average count of expanded clones was higher among CD8+ T cells than among CD4+.

Assay used: immunoSEQ multiplex PCR; TCRdb lists only in-frame clones, some missing. The sample records some 20,000 clones, more than 65% being singletons. Details on this clone: Its specificity is unknown.

Trimming took off 5 bases at V and 6 bases at J, with 14 bases between the two ends. The CDR3 consists of 14 residues. The V gene's germline CDR1 is SGHVS and CDR2 FQNEAQ. This chain links TRBV7-8 with TRBJ1-5; D gene unclear. The receptor comes from an adult with an advanced solid tumor such as melanoma, head and neck, liver or kidney cancer. The specimen comprised CD4+ or CD8+ T cells sorted from blood, sampled in a trial of the OX40 agonist ivuxolimab. CDR3 sequence: CASSIGGISQPQHF. The CDR3 coding sequence is TGTGCCAGCAGCATAGGAGGGATAAGTCAGCCCCAGCATTTT.